One sample yielded the 13 T cell receptor beta chains listed below, sequenced in a study of CD8 T cells in Susac syndrome (dated by TCRdb to the late 2010s). The receptor library was made with the immunoSEQ multiplex PCR assay. RNA was extracted using the RNeasy kit, and about 0.5 to 1 ug of the RNA was reverse transcribed with random hexamers. TCRdb applied fastp at Q25 and MiXCR to the public reads, then kept only in-frame beta chains. Entries that share a CDR3 protein sequence are merged under the most common genes and DNA. The sample table contains over 95,000 distinct CDR3 sequences; only one count was recorded for 80% to 95% of them. Of the sample, roughly 0.12% is held by the ten largest clones. Sequencing was carried out using CD8+ T cells from PBMCs. Receptors originate from a human donor in good health.

This clonotype was seen only once. The CDR3 sequence: CASSPRVAGGRDEQFF. The CDR3 region has the DNA TGTGCCAGCAGTCCGAGGGTAGCGGGAGGGAGGGATGAGCAGTTCTTC. The genes are TRBV12-3 or TRBV12-4 and TRBJ2-1; 11 positions agree with TRBD2. V lost 5 bases to trimming and J lost 8 bases; unmatched junction nucleotides: 11. CDR3 size: 16 residues.

There are a few counts of this clonotype. The J gene is TRBJ2-7, the V gene TRBV29-1, with D hard to call. The V gene's germline CDR1 is SQVTM and CDR2 ANQGSEA. Trimming took 7 bases from V and 6 from J, leaving 10 bases between them. This CDR3 is 10 amino acids long. The CDR3 region is CSAYTTEQYF. CDR3 nucleotides: TGCAGCGCCTATACTACCGAGCAGTACTTC.

This chain connects TRBV5-5 to TRBJ1-4, with D hard to call. Germline V gives CDR1 SGHKS, CDR2 YYEKEE (reference sequence). The CDR3 is 14 amino acids. Deletions cut 0 bases from V and 10 bases from J, with 13 bases between. The chain's CDR3 is CASSLGVGGRKLFF. In DNA form, the CDR3 reads TGTGCCAGCAGCTTGGGTGTGGGCGGGAGAAAACTGTTTTTT.

The gene calls are TRBV4-3 and TRBJ2-7; TRBD1 aligns across 11 bases. The V gene's germline CDR1 is LGHNA and CDR2 YSLEER. After removal of 0 bases from V and 2 bases from J, the junction contained 3 bases not matched to a gene. The CDR3 contains 16 residues. The CDR3 DNA sequence: TGCGCCAGCAGCCAAGATTGGGGACAGGGGGCCTACGAGCAGTACTTC. Protein: CASSQDWGQGAYEQYF.

The genes are TRBV7-9 and TRBJ2-3; 7 bases map to TRBD1. In germline, CDR1 is SEHNR, CDR2 FQNEAQ (reference sequence). Trimming cost V 6 bases and J 1 base; bases outside gene matches: 10. The CDR3 is made up of 16 amino acids. CDR3 residues: CASRPTGRWGTDTQYF. As DNA, the CDR3 is TGTGCCAGCAGGCCGACAGGGCGGTGGGGCACAGATACGCAGTATTTT.

The genes are TRBV27 and TRBJ2-7, with D perhaps matching TRBD2 (5 bases). The CDR3 spans 16 residues. V was shortened by 0 bases and J by 2 bases, with 14 bases between the two germline ends. Germline lookup yields CDR1 MNHEY and CDR2 SMNVEV (reference sequence). The CDR3 bases are TGTGCCAGCAGTTTATCGATGGGAGAAAAAACCTACGAGCAGTACTTC. Translation: CASSLSMGEKTYEQYF.

The chain joins TRBV5-1 to TRBJ1-3; 8 bases are a match to TRBD1. Trimming cost V 3 bases and J 2 bases; bases outside gene matches: 4. This CDR3 is built from 15 residues. The germline V gene has CDR1 SGHRS and CDR2 YFSETQ. The CDR3 nucleotides read TGCGCCAGCAGCTCATCGACAGGGGCTGGAAACACCATATATTTT. It is translated as CASSSSTGAGNTIYF.

This clonotype was recorded once. The chain has TRBV5-1 and TRBJ2-5; 8 bases match TRBD2. Trimming took 2 bases from V and 2 from J; bases not matched to a gene: 5. Germline lookup yields CDR1 SGHRS and CDR2 YFSETQ. The CDR3 sequence is 15 residues long. DNA for the CDR3: TGCGCCAGCAGCTTAGCACTAGCGGAACAAGAGACCCAGTACTTC. Translation gives CASSLALAEQETQYF.

This rearrangement joins TRBV10-3 to TRBJ1-4; 7 bases are a match to TRBD1. With 8 bases clipped from V and 6 bases from J, the junction kept 12 bases outside the gene matches. This CDR3 contains 15 residues. The V gene's germline CDR1 is ENHRY and CDR2 SYGVKD. CDR3 coding DNA: TGTGCCATCCGCGGTATTGGGCAGGGGGATGAAAAACTGTTTTTT. As protein: CAIRGIGQGDEKLFF.

The chain carries TRBV19 and TRBJ1-2; 8 nucleotides line up with TRBD1. The CDR3 is 13 residues long. With 3 bases clipped from V and 5 bases from J, the junction kept 2 bases outside the gene matches. Germline values: CDR1 LNHDA, CDR2 SQIVND (reference sequence). CDR3 DNA: TGTGCCAGTAGTATCGGGACAGGATATGGCTACACCTTC. This gives the protein CASSIGTGYGYTF.

The chain recombines TRBV6-5 with TRBJ1-2; D call uncertain. This CDR3 spans 13 amino acids. Trimming cost V 5 bases and J 8 bases, with 15 bases left between them. The germline CDR1 and CDR2 sequences are MNHEY and SVGAGI. The CDR3 protein is CASSLPSGWGYTF. In nucleotides, the CDR3 is TGTGCCAGCAGTCTCCCATCAGGCTGGGGCTACACCTTC.

The chain is built from TRBV7-2 and TRBJ2-7; weak D call: TRBD2 (6 bases). V lost 6 bases to trimming and J lost 2 bases, with 11 bases between them. There are 13 residues in the CDR3. Germline CDR1 is SGHTA and CDR2 is FQGNSA. The CDR3, as DNA: TGTGCCAGCAGGCCCGTAGCGGCCTACGAGCAGTACTTC. This gives the protein CASRPVAAYEQYF.

The chain's CDR3 is CASSLTGATFSYEQYF. The CDR3 DNA reads TGTGCCAGCAGCTTAACGGGTGCCACTTTCTCCTACGAGCAGTACTTC. The V and J genes are TRBV5-6 and TRBJ2-7; no clear D gene. Germline loops: CDR1 SGHDT, CDR2 YYEEEE. The CDR3 has 16 residues. The V end was cut by 2 bases, the J end by 0 bases, with 15 bases between.